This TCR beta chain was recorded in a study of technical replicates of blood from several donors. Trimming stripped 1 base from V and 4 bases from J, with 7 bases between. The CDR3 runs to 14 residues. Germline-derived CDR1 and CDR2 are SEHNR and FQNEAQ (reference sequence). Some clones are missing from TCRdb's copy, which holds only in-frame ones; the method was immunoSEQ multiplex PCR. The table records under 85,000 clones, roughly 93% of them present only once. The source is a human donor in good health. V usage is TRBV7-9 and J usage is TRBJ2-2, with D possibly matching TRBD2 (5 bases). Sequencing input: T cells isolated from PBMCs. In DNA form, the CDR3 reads TGTGCCAGCAGCTTAGAGGAGGTCACCGGGGAGCTGTTTTTT. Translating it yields CASSLEEVTGELFF.